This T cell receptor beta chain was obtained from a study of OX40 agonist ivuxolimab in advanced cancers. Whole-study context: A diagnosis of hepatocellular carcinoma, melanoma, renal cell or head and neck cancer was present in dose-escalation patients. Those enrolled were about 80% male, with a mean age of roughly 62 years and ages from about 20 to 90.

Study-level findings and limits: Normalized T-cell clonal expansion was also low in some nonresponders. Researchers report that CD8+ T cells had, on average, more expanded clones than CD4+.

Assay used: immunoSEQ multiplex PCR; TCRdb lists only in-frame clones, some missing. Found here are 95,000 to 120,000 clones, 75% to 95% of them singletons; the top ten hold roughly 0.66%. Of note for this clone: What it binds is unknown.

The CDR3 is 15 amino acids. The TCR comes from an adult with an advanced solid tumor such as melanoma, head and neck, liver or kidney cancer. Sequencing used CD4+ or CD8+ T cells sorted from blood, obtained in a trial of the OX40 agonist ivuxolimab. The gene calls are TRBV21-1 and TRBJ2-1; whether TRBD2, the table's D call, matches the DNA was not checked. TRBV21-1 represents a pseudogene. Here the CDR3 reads CASSPASGIFNEQFF. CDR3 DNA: TGTGCCAGCAGCCCGGCGAGCGGGATCTTCAATGAGCAGTTCTTC.